Below, 27 T cell receptor beta chains from the same sample are listed, as sequenced in a study of control samples from healthy donors and cancer patients. Some clones are missing from TCRdb's copy, which holds only in-frame ones; the method was immunoSEQ multiplex PCR. The sample lists about 180,000 clones; nearly 90% were seen once. Sequences were obtained from blood. Receptors were obtained from a woman aged 45-59 years in good health.

The J gene is TRBJ1-1, the V gene TRBV28; D is possibly TRBD1 (5 bases). Germline CDR1 reads MDHEN; CDR2 reads SYDVKM. The CDR3 length is 14 residues. Trimming pared 6 bases from V and 3 bases from J, leaving 14 bases between. CDR3 nucleotide sequence: TGTGCCAGCAGCGTAGCAGGGAGGGACACTGAAGCTTTCTTT. This encodes CASSVAGRDTEAFF.

V usage is TRBV19 and J usage is TRBJ1-1; 12 bases align to TRBD1. Germline assignment: CDR1 LNHDA and CDR2 SQIVND (reference sequence). This CDR3 has 18 residues. With V trimmed by 3 bases and J by 5 bases, 13 bases remained unmatched. This CDR3 reads CASSIFWGQGASVTEAFF. As DNA, the CDR3 is TGTGCCAGTAGTATTTTTTGGGGACAGGGGGCCTCCGTTACTGAAGCTTTCTTT.

This clone has just a few counts. The chain uses TRBV6-5 and TRBJ2-7; 8 nucleotides line up with TRBD2. CDR1 is MNHEY, CDR2 SVGAGI, per germline. V lost 10 bases, J lost 1 base, and 12 bases stayed unmatched. The CDR3 has 15 amino acids. The CDR3 DNA reads as TGTGCCACCTCCCATCCGGGGGGGCTATCCTACGAGCAGTACTTC. This codes for CATSHPGGLSYEQYF.

The chain joins TRBV6-2 or TRBV6-3 to TRBJ1-1, with a weak D call TRBD1 (5 bases). V lost 2 bases and J 0 bases, leaving 19 bases between the germline ends. The germline V gene encodes CDR1 MNHEY and CDR2 SVGEGT. The CDR3 spans 18 residues. Here the CDR3 reads CASSYGAGLAYVNTEAFF. The CDR3 DNA follows: TGTGCCAGCAGTTACGGGGCAGGTCTCGCCTATGTGAACACTGAAGCTTTCTTT.

The rearrangement uses TRBV2 and TRBJ2-5; 10 bases align to TRBD1. The germline CDR1 and CDR2 sequences are SNHLY and FYNNEI. The V gene end was trimmed by 6 bases and the J gene end by 2 bases; junction bases not matched to a gene: 6. This CDR3 contains 15 residues. The DNA of the CDR3 is TGTGCCAGCAGGCCGGACAGGGGGAGGCAAGAGACCCAGTACTTC. Protein product: CASRPDRGRQETQYF.

This sequence joins TRBV7-3 and TRBJ1-1; D is undetermined. Trimming removed 1 base at V and 5 bases at J, with 17 bases between. The CDR3 totals 16 residues. Germline V lookup: CDR1 SGHTA, CDR2 FQGTGA. The CDR3 loop reads CASSLKPGGDLTEAFF. The CDR3 DNA is TGTGCCAGCAGCTTAAAGCCGGGTGGGGATTTGACTGAAGCTTTCTTT.

The rearrangement links TRBV30 to TRBJ2-3; 11 bases are a match to TRBD1. V shed 4 bases and J 4 bases; nucleotides not matched to a gene: 10. The CDR3 totals 16 residues. Germline V gene data show CDR1 as GTSNPN and CDR2 as SVGIG (reference sequence). CDR3 bases: TGTGCCTGGACCGAACGCTGGACAGGGGGCCCAGATACGCAGTATTTT. It encodes CAWTERWTGGPDTQYF. The whole variable domain, remainder taken from reference TRBV30 and TRBJ2-3, is SQTIHQWPATLVQPVGSPLSLECTVEGTSNPNLYWYRQAAGRGLQLLFYSVGIGQISSEVPQNLSASRPQDRQFILSSKKLLLSDSGFYLCAWTERWTGGPDTQYFGPGTRLTVL.

The CDR3 region has the DNA TGTGCCAGCAGCTTAGGACTCAGGGAAGGGCTTGGCTACACCTTC. The encoded protein is CASSLGLREGLGYTF. The rearrangement links TRBV11-2 to TRBJ1-2, with D perhaps TRBD1 (5 bases). Germline lookup yields CDR1 SGHAT and CDR2 FQNNGV. This CDR3 comprises 15 residues. Trimming took off 1 base at V and 7 bases at J, with 16 bases between the two ends. The whole variable domain, filled in from reference TRBV11-2 and TRBJ1-2, reads EAGVAQSPRYKIIEKRQSVAFWCNPISGHATLYWYQQILGQGPKLLIQFQNNGVVDDSQLPKDRFSAERLKGVDSTLKIQPAKLEDSAVYLCASSLGLREGLGYTFGSGTRLTVV.

The J gene is TRBJ2-7, the V gene TRBV7-3; TRBD2 matches at 8 bases. This CDR3 spans 15 amino acids. CDR1 and CDR2 from the germline V gene are SGHTA and FQGTGA. Trimming took 5 bases from V and 0 from J; bases not matched to a gene: 6. The DNA for the CDR3 is TGTGCCAGCAGCGCCGGGGGGGCAAGCTCCTACGAGCAGTACTTC. Translating gives CASSAGGASSYEQYF.

DNA for the CDR3: TGTGCCAGCAGCCAGCAATACGAAGGGGAGCGGGCAGGGAGGACCTCGAGGGGAGCTTTCTTT. Its translation: CASSQQYEGERAGRTSRGAFF. The rearrangement links TRBV4-2 to TRBJ1-1; D might be TRBD1 (5 bases). Trimming took off 3 bases at V and 10 bases at J, with 39 bases between the two ends. Germline CDR1 is LGHNA and CDR2 is YNFKEQ. The CDR3 sequence is 21 residues long.

The chain recombines TRBV16 with TRBJ1-1; no firm D call. The CDR3 sequence is 11 residues long. V was trimmed by 4 bases and J by 5 bases, leaving 5 bases between them. Per the germline V gene, CDR1 is KGHSY and CDR2 is FQNENV. CDR3 sequence (DNA): TGTGCCAGCAGCCTTCGAACTGAAGCTTTCTTT. Translating it yields CASSLRTEAFF.

The chain employs TRBV5-4 and TRBJ1-6; D remains unclear. V was cut by 1 base and J by 6 bases, with 11 bases left in between. This CDR3 comprises 15 residues. Germline V gives CDR1 SGHNT, CDR2 YYREEE (reference sequence). The CDR3 sequence is CASSLRQGVNSPLHF. CDR3 sequence (DNA): TGTGCCAGCAGCTTGCGTCAAGGAGTTAATTCACCCCTCCACTTT.

The V call is TRBV5-1, the J call TRBJ1-2; D ambiguous. The CDR3 sequence is 13 residues long. Germline V gives CDR1 SGHRS, CDR2 YFSETQ. With 0 bases removed from V and 8 bases from J, the gap between germline ends came to 11 bases. The CDR3, as DNA: TGCGCCAGCAGCTTGGAATGGACTTCAGGCTACACCTTC. Translating it yields CASSLEWTSGYTF.

The rearrangement joins TRBV5-1 to TRBJ2-5; 7 nucleotides agree with TRBD2. After removal of 0 bases from V and 2 bases from J, the junction contained 4 bases not matched to a gene. CDR3 length: 15 residues. The germline CDR1 and CDR2 sequences are SGHRS and YFSETQ. CDR3 in amino acids: CASSLAGRGQETQYF. The CDR3 nucleotides read TGCGCCAGCAGCTTGGCTGGGAGGGGACAAGAGACCCAGTACTTC.

The V call is TRBV24-1, the J call TRBJ2-5, with 8 bases lining up with TRBD1. Germline V gene lookup returns CDR1 KGHDR and CDR2 SFDVKD. CDR3 length equals 14 residues. J gave up 4 bases and V 5 bases, and 5 bases lay outside the gene matches. CDR3 DNA: TGTGCCACCAGTGCACGGACAGGGAGAGAGACCCAGTACTTC. Its translation is CATSARTGRETQYF.

The chain joins TRBV2 to TRBJ1-3; D uncertain. With 8 bases removed from V and 3 bases from J, the gap between germline ends came to 14 bases. The CDR3 has 14 residues. CDR1 and CDR2 from the germline V gene are SNHLY and FYNNEI. Written as DNA, the CDR3 is TGTGCCAGCTATGCCCAGCTCAGTGGAAACACCATATATTTT. Translated: CASYAQLSGNTIYF. Full variable domain (remainder filled in from reference TRBV2 and TRBJ1-3): EPEVTQTPSHQVTQMGQEVILRCVPISNHLYFYWYRQILGQKVEFLVSFYNNEISEKSEIFDDQFSVERPDGSNFTLKIRSTKLEDSAMYFCASYAQLSGNTIYFGEGSWLTVV.

V is TRBV4-1 and J is TRBJ2-7; 10 bases agree with TRBD1. The CDR3 has 15 residues. Trimming at V came to 2 bases and at J to 3 bases, leaving 4 bases not matched to a gene. Germline loops: CDR1 MGHRA, CDR2 YSYEKL. The CDR3 sequence: CASSQTGQGVYEQYF. For the CDR3, the DNA is TGCGCCAGCAGCCAAACTGGACAGGGGGTCTACGAGCAGTACTTC.

CDR3 loop: CASSPDGTDWETQYF. The CDR3 DNA follows: TGTGCCAGCAGCCCAGACGGGACCGACTGGGAGACCCAGTACTTC. The rearrangement links TRBV3-1 (or the pseudogene TRBV3-2) to TRBJ2-5; perhaps D is TRBD1 or TRBD2 (5 bases each). V was pared by 4 bases and J by 5 bases, with 17 bases between. CDR1 is LGHDT, CDR2 YNNKEL, per germline (reference sequence). The CDR3 contains 15 residues.

V gene TRBV11-1 combines with J gene TRBJ1-1; no clear D. This CDR3 has 14 amino acids. Trimming removed 5 bases from V and 2 bases from J, with 12 bases in between. Germline CDR1 SGHAT, CDR2 FQDESV (reference sequence). The CDR3 sequence is CASSVPGANTEAFF. The CDR3 coding sequence is TGTGCCAGCAGCGTCCCGGGCGCAAACACTGAAGCTTTCTTT.

V is TRBV11-2 and J is TRBJ1-4; 9 bases agree with TRBD1. J lost 6 bases, V lost 1 base, and 9 bases had no gene match. Per the germline V gene, CDR1 is SGHAT and CDR2 is FQNNGV. The CDR3 totals 17 residues. The CDR3 loop reads CASSLVLLQGAHEKLFF. The CDR3 region has the DNA TGTGCCAGCAGCTTAGTCCTATTACAGGGGGCGCATGAAAAACTGTTTTTT.

The rearrangement joins TRBV6-5 to TRBJ2-3; 10 nucleotides line up with TRBD2. This CDR3 region has 15 residues. With 6 bases clipped from V and 5 bases from J, the junction kept 8 bases outside the gene matches. Germline CDR1 reads MNHEY; CDR2 reads SVGAGI. In DNA form, the CDR3 reads TGTGCCAGCAGCTCTAGCGGGGGTCGCGTAGATACGCAGTATTTT. Amino acids: CASSSSGGRVDTQYF.

The chain carries TRBV6-5 and TRBJ1-2; possible D gene TRBD1, 5 bases. Germline V gene lookup returns CDR1 MNHEY and CDR2 SVGAGI. The CDR3 is 13 residues long. V was shortened by 6 bases and J by 1 base, with 9 bases between the two germline ends. This CDR3 is CASRVQVNYGYTF. CDR3 nucleotide sequence: TGTGCCAGCAGGGTACAGGTTAACTATGGCTACACCTTC.

The chain employs TRBV29-1 and TRBJ2-7; the match to TRBD2 covers 11 bases. The ends lost 7 bases at V and 7 bases at J; junction bases unmatched: 12. This CDR3 is 14 amino acids long. Germline CDR1 reads SQVTM; CDR2 reads ANQGSEA. The CDR3 region is CSAAKTSGIGEQYF. Written as DNA, the CDR3 is TGCAGCGCAGCGAAGACTAGCGGGATTGGGGAGCAGTACTTC.

The chain employs TRBV27 and TRBJ2-1; 7 nucleotides match TRBD1. The trim removed 0 bases at V and 5 bases at J, leaving 7 bases unmatched. The CDR3 consists of 16 residues. Germline assignment: CDR1 MNHEY and CDR2 SMNVEV (reference sequence). As DNA, the CDR3 is TGTGCCAGCAGTTTATCGTTCCGGGACAGACACAATGAGCAGTTCTTC. This encodes CASSLSFRDRHNEQFF.

The rearrangement links TRBV3-1 (or the pseudogene TRBV3-2) to TRBJ1-2; maybe TRBD1 (5 bases). The CDR3 loop spans 16 amino acids. Trimming shortened V by 0 bases and J by 1 base, and 12 bases separated the two germline ends. Germline V CDR1 and CDR2: LGHDT, YNNKEL (reference sequence). In nucleotides, the CDR3 is TGTGCCAGCAGCCAAGAATGGGCAGGGTGTAACTATGGCTACACCTTC. Its protein product is CASSQEWAGCNYGYTF.

This clone was observed once. The J gene is TRBJ2-2, the V gene TRBV6-6; D is perhaps TRBD1 (5 bases). V lost 5 bases and J 5 bases, leaving 12 bases between the germline ends. Germline CDR1 is MNHNY and CDR2 is SVGAGI (reference sequence). This CDR3 has 14 residues. In DNA form, the CDR3 reads TGTGCCAGCAGTACCCAGGGAAGGACCGGGGAGCTGTTTTTT. Protein: CASSTQGRTGELFF.

This CDR3 reads CASSRGQVYYEQYF. DNA of the CDR3: TGTGCCAGCAGTCGGGGACAGGTTTACTACGAGCAGTACTTC. V usage is TRBV6-2 or TRBV6-3 and J usage is TRBJ2-7; 8 bases map to TRBD1. CDR3 length: 14 amino acids. The germline CDR1 and CDR2 sequences are MNHEY and SVGEGT. V shed 5 bases and J 3 bases; nucleotides not matched to a gene: 6.